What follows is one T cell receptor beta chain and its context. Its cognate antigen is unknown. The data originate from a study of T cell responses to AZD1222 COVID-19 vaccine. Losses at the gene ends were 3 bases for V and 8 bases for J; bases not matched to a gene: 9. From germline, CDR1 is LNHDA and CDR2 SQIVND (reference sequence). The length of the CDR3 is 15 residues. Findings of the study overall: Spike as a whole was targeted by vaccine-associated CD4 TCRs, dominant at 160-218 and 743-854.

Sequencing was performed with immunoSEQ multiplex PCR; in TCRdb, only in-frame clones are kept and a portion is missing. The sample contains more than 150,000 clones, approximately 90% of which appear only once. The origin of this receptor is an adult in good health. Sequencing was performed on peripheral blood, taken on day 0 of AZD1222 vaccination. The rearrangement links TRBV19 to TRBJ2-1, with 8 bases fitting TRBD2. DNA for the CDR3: TGTGCCAGTAGTATGGCCGGGACTAGGGACGATGAGCAGTTCTTC. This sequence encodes CASSMAGTRDDEQFF.